This T cell receptor (beta chain) was recovered during a study of human T cells and chemical hapten exposure. Deletions cut 4 bases from V and 0 bases from J, with 16 bases between. CDR1 is SQVTM, CDR2 ANQGSEA, per germline. The CDR3 contains 15 residues. As for time point: pre-sensitization, week 0. Treatment specified: therapeutic diphenylcyclopropenone sensitization with weekly scalp DPC. Prior to each patch test being applied, blood was drawn. TCRdb reprocessed the RACE reads via MiXCR and lists one record per CDR3 protein. The table records 95,000 to 150,000 distinct CDR3 sequences, roughly 12% of them present only once. This clonotype has a count of ten or more.

This TCR came from a woman aged 18-29 years with alopecia areata. Some clones in this sample may be carry-over from other donors' samples. The material was whole blood, obtained in connection with sensitization to the hapten diphenylcyclopropenone (DPC). This rearrangement joins TRBV29-1 to TRBJ2-7; maybe TRBD1 (6 bases). The CDR3, as DNA: TGCAGCGTTGTCTCCCGGGACACTAGCTCCTACGAGCAGTACTTC. Its translation: CSVVSRDTSSYEQYF.